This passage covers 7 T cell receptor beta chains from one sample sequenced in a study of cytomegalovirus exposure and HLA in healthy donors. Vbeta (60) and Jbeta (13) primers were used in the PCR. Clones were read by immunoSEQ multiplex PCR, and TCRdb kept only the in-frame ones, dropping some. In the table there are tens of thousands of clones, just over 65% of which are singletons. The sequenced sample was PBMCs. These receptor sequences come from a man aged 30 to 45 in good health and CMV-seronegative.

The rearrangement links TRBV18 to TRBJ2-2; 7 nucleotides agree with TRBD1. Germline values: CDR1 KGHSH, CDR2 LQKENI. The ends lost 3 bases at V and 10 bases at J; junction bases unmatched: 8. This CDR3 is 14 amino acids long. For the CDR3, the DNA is TGTGCCAGCTCACCCGGGGACAGCGGACCGGAGCTGTTTTTT. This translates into CASSPGDSGPELFF. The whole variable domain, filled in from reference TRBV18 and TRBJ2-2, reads NAGVMQNPRHLVRRRGQEARLRCSPMKGHSHVYWYRQLPEEGLKFMVYLQKENIIDESGMPKERFSAEFPKEGPSILRIQQVVRGDSAAYFCASSPGDSGPELFFGEGSRLTVL.

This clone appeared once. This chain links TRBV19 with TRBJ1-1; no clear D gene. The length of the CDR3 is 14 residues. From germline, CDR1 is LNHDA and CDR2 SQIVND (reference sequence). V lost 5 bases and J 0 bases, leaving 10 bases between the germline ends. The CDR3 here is CASSRGSLNTEAFF. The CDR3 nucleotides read TGTGCCAGTAGTCGGGGTTCCCTGAACACTGAAGCTTTCTTT.

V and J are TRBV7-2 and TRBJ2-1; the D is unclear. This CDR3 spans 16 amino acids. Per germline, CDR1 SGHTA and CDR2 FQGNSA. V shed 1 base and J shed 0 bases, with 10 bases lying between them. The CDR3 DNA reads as TGTGCCAGCAGCTTAGGGCGGTCAAGCTCCTACAATGAGCAGTTCTTC. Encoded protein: CASSLGRSSSYNEQFF.

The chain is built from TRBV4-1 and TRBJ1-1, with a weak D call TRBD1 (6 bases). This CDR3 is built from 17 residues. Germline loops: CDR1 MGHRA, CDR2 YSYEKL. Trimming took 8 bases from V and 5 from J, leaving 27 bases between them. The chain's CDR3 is CASRTGSAGDYRTEAFF. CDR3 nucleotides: TGCGCCAGCCGAACGGGATCGGCAGGGGACTATCGTACTGAAGCTTTCTTT.

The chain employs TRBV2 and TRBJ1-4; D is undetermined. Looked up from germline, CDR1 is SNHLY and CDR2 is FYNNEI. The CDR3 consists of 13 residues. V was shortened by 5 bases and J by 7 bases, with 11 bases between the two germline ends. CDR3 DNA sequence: TGTGCCAGCAGTCAGGTCCCTACTGAAAAACTGTTTTTT. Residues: CASSQVPTEKLFF.

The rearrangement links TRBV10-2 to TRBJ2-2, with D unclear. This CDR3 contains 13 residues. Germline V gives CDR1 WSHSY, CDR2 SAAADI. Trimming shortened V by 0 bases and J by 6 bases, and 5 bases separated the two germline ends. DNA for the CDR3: TGCGCCAGCAGTGAGTCGAGTCCCGGGGAGCTGTTTTTT. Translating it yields CASSESSPGELFF.

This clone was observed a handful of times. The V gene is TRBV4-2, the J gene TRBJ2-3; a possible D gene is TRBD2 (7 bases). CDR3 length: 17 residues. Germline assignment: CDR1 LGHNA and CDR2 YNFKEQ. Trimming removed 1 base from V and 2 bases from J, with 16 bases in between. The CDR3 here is CASSQGVGGQSTDTQYF. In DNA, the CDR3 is TGTGCCAGCAGCCAAGGGGTGGGGGGGCAATCCACAGATACGCAGTATTTT.